Detailed here is one T cell receptor beta chain. These data come from a study of blood T cell repertoires in COVID-19. Data came from immunoSEQ multiplex PCR; TCRdb stores just in-frame clones and leaves some out. The data contain 250,000 to 350,000 clones, 65% to 85% of them singletons. V gave up 4 bases and J gave up 3 bases, with 13 bases separating them. Germline assignment: CDR1 SGDLS and CDR2 YYNGEE. This CDR3 is built from 14 residues. Material: peripheral blood. The receptor was derived from a human donor with COVID-19, enrolled during active disease. The donor label of this sample is uncertain. This chain links TRBV9 with TRBJ1-1; tentative D call: TRBD1 (6 bases). The CDR3 protein is CASSQRGWDTEAFF. CDR3 coding DNA: TGTGCCAGCAGCCAAAGGGGGTGGGACACTGAAGCTTTCTTT.